Sequencing of this T cell receptor beta chain was carried out in a study of blood T cells in healthy people across ages (dated by TCRdb to between 2015 and 2016). In the study overall: In model experiments, roughly one uniquely barcoded TCR beta cDNA molecule per two T cells was captured by template switching. Age-related changes in TCR beta repertoire diversity were measured in the study by deep sequencing normalized with unique cDNA molecular identifiers. The donors were divided into four age groups: young (average approximately 17 years), middle-aged (roughly 40), aged (approximately 62) and long-lived (more than 75). Donors of different ages were randomly distributed across sequencing lanes to avoid experimental bias. Using the same blood draw, the study looked at two additional independent replicas of 1 million unique cDNA reads for two donors, one aged 18 to 30 and the other aged 80 or older.

Results and caveats for the whole study, not just this receptor: As age increased, observed TCR beta diversity per million T cells dropped in a roughly linear way, and a significant reduction was already evident by age 40. Bulk unsorted PBMC profiling prevented conclusive comparison of naive and antigen-experienced compartments. Compared with the aged group, more naive CD4+ T cells, fewer expanded clones and increased TCR diversity were shown by the long-lived group, suggesting age selection. Total diversity estimates from one million sequenced T cells were considered lower bounds and underestimates. Because the CMV infection status of the donors was unknown, age-related changes in expanded clonotypes may potentially have been confounded. Observed TCR beta diversity correlated strongly with the percentage of naive T cells measured by flow cytometry.

The approximately 39 donors, aged 6 to 90 years, were systemically healthy Caucasian individuals from Russia. Each donor gave around 9.8 milliliters of peripheral blood, collected into EDTA-treated Vacutainer tubes. Ficoll-Paque density-gradient centrifugation was used to isolate PBMCs, with at least 6.5 million obtained per sample. Total RNA was extracted from PBMCs with Trizol reagent, with at least 6 micrograms obtained per sample. The percentages of naive CD45RAhigh/CD27high T cells were determined by flow cytometry on a PBMC aliquot from every donor. A word on this clonotype: There is no known antigen for this receptor. No base quality values were provided; no much bigger clone lies one nucleotide off.

The germline V and J ends show losses of 1 base and 2 bases respectively, and no gene match explains 5 bases of the junction. CDR1 and CDR2, per the germline V gene (reference sequence), are LGHDT and YNNKEL. The CDR3, from cysteine to phenylalanine, totals 17 residues. Only CDR3 DNA is held: 51 bases, read in frame from base 1. Libraries came from 5' RACE. This sample was sequenced with an Illumina HiSeq 2500. A second about 7 to 12 cycle PCR used a sample-barcoded 5' primer and a J-beta primer mix. A unique molecular identifier was introduced onto each TCR beta cDNA molecule by a template-switch 5' adaptor carrying 12 random nucleotides. Each sample yielded at least 3 million CDR3-containing paired-end reads. The Mint cDNA synthesis kit, primed by a TRBC-specific oligonucleotide, was used to synthesize first-strand cDNA from all RNA. Following uracil-DNA glycosylase treatment, all cDNA underwent a first 18-cycle PCR with the universal primers M1SS and BC2_uni_R. In the source study's methods: For normalization, 1 million high-quality reads, each with a distinct molecular identifier, were randomly selected from each sample. Reads sharing molecular identifiers were discarded rather than binned into consensus sequences. MiTCR, with a Q25 quality threshold and the strictest error-elimination algorithm, was used for CDR3 identification, clonotype clustering and error correction. A nonparametric unseen species model with Euler transformation was used to estimate a lower bound on total TCR beta diversity. TCRdb's own reprocessing of the public reads used fastp at Q25 and MiXCR and kept productive beta chains. Under each unique CDR3 protein, matching rows form one entry showing the most common genes and DNA. TCRdb's processing, not the authors', yielded these V and J calls. This sample holds some 900,000 distinct CDR3 sequences; 40% to 60% were observed only once. Around an eighth of the sample is taken by the ten largest.

This sequence originates from a man aged 30 to 39 in good health. Specimen: blood. This receptor chain uses TRBV3-1 and TRBJ2-4, with 10 bases aligning to TRBD2. The DNA is TGTGCCAGCAGCCAAGCCGGACTAGCGGTGACCAAAAACATTCAGTACTTC. This is translated as CASSQAGLAVTKNIQYF.